The 31 T cell receptor beta chains given below trace back to one sample, sequenced in a study of TIL therapy for anti-PD-1-resistant metastatic lung cancer. Sequencing used immunoSEQ v3. Assay used: immunoSEQ multiplex PCR; TCRdb lists only in-frame clones, some missing. Among some 32,000 clones, 74% were seen once, and the ten largest hold 2.7%. The time point is: pre-treatment sample, taken before nivolumab and TIL therapy. This material consisted of blood, taken at baseline. The origin of the receptors is a woman between 30 and 80 years old with non-small cell lung cancer.

V gene TRBV7-2 combines with J gene TRBJ1-2; tentatively, D is TRBD1 (6 bases). The CDR3 is 14 amino acids. From germline, CDR1 is SGHTA and CDR2 FQGNSA. V was trimmed by 1 base and J by 8 bases, leaving 14 bases between them. CDR3 bases: TGTGCCAGCAGCTTAGAGGCCGGGGGGCAAGGCTACACCTTC. This encodes CASSLEAGGQGYTF.

V gene TRBV11-2 combines with J gene TRBJ2-7; possible D gene TRBD2, 7 bases. Per germline, CDR1 SGHAT and CDR2 FQNNGV. With 2 bases removed from V and 3 bases from J, the gap between germline ends came to 17 bases. The CDR3 has 16 residues. The CDR3 protein is CASSLRLGGRDYEQYF. CDR3 sequence (DNA): TGTGCCAGCAGCTTACGACTAGGGGGGAGGGACTACGAGCAGTACTTC.

A single count supports this clone. The CDR3 protein is CASSQSASFHNEQFF. For the CDR3, the DNA is TGTGCCAGTAGTCAATCGGCTAGCTTCCACAATGAGCAGTTCTTC. The chain uses TRBV19 and TRBJ2-1; tentatively, D is TRBD2 (5 bases). CDR3 size: 15 residues. Germline CDR1 and CDR2: LNHDA and SQIVND (reference sequence). V was pared by 5 bases and J by 5 bases, with 16 bases between.

V is TRBV5-1 and J is TRBJ2-5; 10 positions match TRBD2. Looked up from germline, CDR1 is SGHRS and CDR2 is YFSETQ. This CDR3 has 15 amino acids. The J segment lost 2 bases and the V segment lost 2 bases, leaving 3 bases of the junction unmatched. The CDR3 protein is CASSLAGGGQETQYF. The CDR3 coding sequence is TGCGCCAGCAGCTTAGCGGGAGGGGGACAAGAGACCCAGTACTTC.

The chain couples TRBV10-3 to TRBJ2-5; 9 nucleotides line up with TRBD2. V shed 0 bases, J shed 5 bases, and the junction held 7 bases outside the gene matches. CDR1 ENHRY and CDR2 SYGVKD come from the germline V gene. This CDR3 is built from 16 residues. The CDR3 here is CAISESGLAGRETQYF. Written as DNA, the CDR3 is TGTGCCATCAGTGAGTCAGGGCTAGCGGGACGGGAGACCCAGTACTTC.

V is TRBV6-1 and J is TRBJ1-5, with D hard to call. Germline V gives CDR1 MNHNS, CDR2 SASEGT. This CDR3 is 13 amino acids long. The V end was cut by 6 bases, the J end by 3 bases, with 9 bases between. The CDR3 DNA follows: TGTGCCAGCAGGGATGTCTACAATCAGCCCCAGCATTTT. Protein product: CASRDVYNQPQHF.

The V and J genes are TRBV6-5 and TRBJ1-5; 11 bases map to TRBD1. Looked up from germline, CDR1 is MNHEY and CDR2 is SVGAGI. The CDR3 contains 15 residues. The trim removed 6 bases at V and 3 bases at J, leaving 4 bases unmatched. In DNA, the CDR3 is TGTGCCAGCAGCCGGACAGGGGGCATCAATCAGCCCCAGCATTTT. It codes for CASSRTGGINQPQHF.

The chain combines TRBV5-1 with TRBJ2-3; TRBD2 matches at 11 bases. V shed 4 bases and J 2 bases; nucleotides not matched to a gene: 6. Looked up from germline, CDR1 is SGHRS and CDR2 is YFSETQ. The CDR3 covers 16 residues. CDR3 in DNA: TGCGCCAGCAGCCCGGGACTAGCGGCCCTCACAGATACGCAGTATTTT. Protein: CASSPGLAALTDTQYF.

J is TRBJ2-1 and V is TRBV18, with unresolved D. Trimming stripped 4 bases from V and 0 bases from J, with 10 bases between. Looked up from germline, CDR1 is KGHSH and CDR2 is LQKENI. This CDR3 region has 15 residues. In DNA form, the CDR3 reads TGTGCCAGCTCACTGAAGGTCGGCTCCTACAATGAGCAGTTCTTC. This encodes CASSLKVGSYNEQFF.

V and J are TRBV30 and TRBJ1-1, with D uncertain. Germline CDR1 is GTSNPN and CDR2 is SVGIG (reference sequence). The CDR3 length is 21 residues. Trimming took 1 base from V and 0 from J, leaving 30 bases between them. The CDR3 nucleotides are TGTGCCTGGAGTGGCCGGGGAGGGAACCCACCCCTTGACCTGATGAACACTGAAGCTTTCTTT. This encodes CAWSGRGGNPPLDLMNTEAFF.

The chain is built from TRBV7-9 and TRBJ1-1, with unresolved D. The CDR3 length is 14 residues. With 2 bases removed from V and 5 bases from J, the gap between germline ends came to 12 bases. Germline loops: CDR1 SEHNR, CDR2 FQNEAQ (reference sequence). CDR3 nucleotide sequence: TGTGCCAGCAGCTTATCCCAAGGATGGACTGAAGCTTTCTTT. It yields the protein CASSLSQGWTEAFF.

The chain joins TRBV30 to TRBJ2-1; D remains ambiguous. The V end lost 3 bases, the J end lost 7 bases, and 13 bases lay between the germline ends. CDR3 size: 13 residues. Germline-derived CDR1 and CDR2 are GTSNPN and SVGIG (reference sequence). This CDR3 is CAWRGSYRNEQFF. In DNA, the CDR3 is TGTGCCTGGAGGGGATCCTATCGTAATGAGCAGTTCTTC.

V and J are TRBV2 and TRBJ2-7; D is possibly TRBD1 (5 bases). Germline V lookup: CDR1 SNHLY, CDR2 FYNNEI. Trimming took 7 bases from V and 3 from J, leaving 7 bases between them. The CDR3 extends over 11 amino acids. CDR3 sequence (DNA): TGTGCCAGCAAGGGGATCTACGAGCAGTACTTC. Translating it yields CASKGIYEQYF.

V gene TRBV20-1 combines with J gene TRBJ2-5, with D tentatively TRBD2 (5 bases). The CDR3 contains 11 residues. The V gene lost 3 bases and the J gene lost 11 bases, with 13 bases spanning the gap. Germline V gives CDR1 DFQATT, CDR2 SNEGSKA (reference sequence). CDR3 DNA sequence: TGCAGTGCTAGGGAGGCCGGGGAGCAGTACTTC. Its translation is CSAREAGEQYF.

This clone has only a few counts. The V call is TRBV28, the J call TRBJ1-5, with D unclear. The CDR3 has 11 amino acids. Between the trimmed V and J ends, which lost 5 bases and 4 bases, there was a span of 3 bases. From germline, CDR1 is MDHEN and CDR2 SYDVKM. The CDR3 nucleotides read TGTGCCAGCAGTGAGAATCAGCCCCAGCATTTT. Protein: CASSENQPQHF.

The rearrangement joins TRBV5-6 to TRBJ1-1; 7 nucleotides match TRBD1. The V and J ends lost 4 bases and 3 bases, in that order; junction bases with no gene match: 6. The CDR3 length is 14 residues. CDR1 SGHDT and CDR2 YYEEEE come from the germline V gene. CDR3 coding DNA: TGTGCCAGCAGCCGGGACAGTTTATACACTGAAGCTTTCTTT. Translation gives CASSRDSLYTEAFF.

This clone was found a few times. J is TRBJ2-5 and V is TRBV7-6, with D uncertain. CDR3 length: 12 residues. V was cut by 0 bases and J by 6 bases, with 5 bases left in between. CDR1 and CDR2 (germline): SGHVS, FNYEAQ. CDR3 DNA: TGTGCCAGCAGCTTAGCTTTAAAGACCCAGTACTTC. This translates into CASSLALKTQYF.

The genes are TRBV7-2 and TRBJ1-5; 8 bases fit TRBD1. The CDR3 covers 15 residues. Germline V gives CDR1 SGHTA, CDR2 FQGNSA. The ends lost 5 bases at V and 7 bases at J; junction bases unmatched: 10. The CDR3 sequence is CASSAMTGVGQPQHF. The CDR3 DNA is TGTGCCAGCAGCGCGATGACAGGGGTGGGCCAGCCCCAGCATTTT.

This chain uses TRBV2 with TRBJ1-2; D perhaps matches TRBD1 (6 bases). V lost 2 bases to trimming and J lost 3 bases, with 13 bases between them. CDR3 size: 15 residues. CDR1 SNHLY and CDR2 FYNNEI come from the germline V gene. CDR3 loop: CASSETGSTDYGYTF. The CDR3 nucleotides read TGTGCCAGCAGTGAAACAGGGTCAACCGACTATGGCTACACCTTC.

This clone was seen a single time. This chain connects TRBV7-7 to TRBJ2-2, with D perhaps TRBD2 (5 bases). CDR1 and CDR2 (germline): SSHAT, FNYEAQ (reference sequence). This CDR3 has 16 amino acids. Trimming removed 4 bases from V and 6 bases from J, with 18 bases in between. The CDR3 DNA reads as TGTGCCAGCAGCTCCAGAGACGGTGGCGGGTCCGGGGAGCTGTTTTTT. Residues: CASSSRDGGGSGELFF.

V is TRBV2 and J is TRBJ1-5; no reliable D call. Germline lookup yields CDR1 SNHLY and CDR2 FYNNEI. V was clipped by 6 bases and J by 6 bases, with 12 bases between them. The CDR3 is 13 residues long. The CDR3 nucleotides read TGTGCCAGCAGGGCGGCGGCGGTTCAGCCCCAGCATTTT. Amino acid sequence: CASRAAAVQPQHF.

The chain couples TRBV30 to TRBJ2-2, with D maybe TRBD2 (5 bases). Germline values: CDR1 GTSNPN, CDR2 SVGIG (reference sequence). This CDR3 region has 15 residues. The ends were cut back, 0 bases at V and 2 bases at J, with 10 bases in the middle. The CDR3 DNA reads as TGTGCCTGGAGTGTAATCCTAGCCAACACCGGGGAGCTGTTTTTT. It yields the protein CAWSVILANTGELFF.

The V gene is TRBV11-3, the J gene TRBJ2-2; D is ambiguous. Per germline, CDR1 SGHNT and CDR2 YENEEA. V dropped 3 bases and J dropped 3 bases, with 8 bases sitting between them. The CDR3 is 14 residues long. CDR3 sequence: CASSLNQYTGELFF. The CDR3 DNA is TGTGCCAGCAGCTTGAATCAGTACACCGGGGAGCTGTTTTTT.

The chain recombines TRBV25-1 with TRBJ2-3; 9 nucleotides match TRBD1. This CDR3 is 14 amino acids long. The J segment lost 4 bases and the V segment lost 5 bases, leaving 4 bases of the junction unmatched. Germline loops: CDR1 MGHDK, CDR2 SYGVNS. CDR3 protein: CASSKTGGPDTQYF. CDR3 nucleotides: TGTGCCAGCAGTAAGACAGGGGGACCAGATACGCAGTATTTT.

This clone was found once. V is TRBV19 and J is TRBJ2-6, with 9 bases matching TRBD1. CDR1 LNHDA and CDR2 SQIVND come from the germline V gene (reference sequence). The junction had 13 bases not matched to a gene; V was cut back by 5 bases and J by 2 bases. The CDR3 is 19 residues long. The CDR3 loop reads CASSAGTGLNRAGANVLTF. The CDR3 DNA sequence: TGTGCCAGTAGTGCCGGGACAGGGCTAAATAGGGCTGGGGCCAACGTCCTGACTTTC.

The chain is built from TRBV7-2 and TRBJ1-5; D uncertain. Per germline, CDR1 SGHTA and CDR2 FQGNSA. V gave up 1 base and J gave up 4 bases, with 5 bases separating them. The CDR3 has 13 residues. The DNA of the CDR3 is TGTGCCAGCAGCTTAGTTATGAATCAGCCCCAGCATTTT. Encoded protein: CASSLVMNQPQHF.

The chain joins TRBV28 to TRBJ1-1, with a possible D match to TRBD1 (6 bases). CDR3 length: 14 residues. Germline CDR1 reads MDHEN; CDR2 reads SYDVKM. The ends were cut back, 7 bases at V and 7 bases at J, with 19 bases in the middle. The CDR3 DNA reads as TGTGCCAGCACCTTTCAGGGGACGGCAAGTGAAGCTTTCTTT. It translates to CASTFQGTASEAFF.

The chain recombines TRBV4-1 with TRBJ2-7; D possibly corresponds to TRBD1 (6 bases). From germline, CDR1 is MGHRA and CDR2 YSYEKL. Trimming removed 4 bases at V and 1 base at J, with 8 bases between. This CDR3 is 13 amino acids long. The CDR3 DNA follows: TGCGCCAGCAGCCTGACAGGTTCCTACGAGCAGTACTTC. Encoded protein: CASSLTGSYEQYF.

V and J are TRBV11-3 and TRBJ2-3, with 9 bases matching TRBD2. V lost 3 bases, J lost 6 bases, and 13 bases stayed unmatched. Germline lookup yields CDR1 SGHNT and CDR2 YENEEA. The CDR3 sequence is 17 residues long. As DNA, the CDR3 is TGTGCCAGCAGCTTTCGAAAGGGACTAGCCGGATCGGATACGCAGTATTTT. Its translation: CASSFRKGLAGSDTQYF.

J is TRBJ2-5 and V is TRBV2; D may match TRBD1 or TRBD2 (5 bases each). Germline loops: CDR1 SNHLY, CDR2 FYNNEI. The CDR3 consists of 15 residues. V lost 8 bases to trimming and J lost 4 bases, with 20 bases between them. CDR3 sequence reads: CASPPGTPRGETQYF. In DNA form, the CDR3 reads TGTGCCAGCCCCCCCGGGACCCCCCGGGGAGAGACCCAGTACTTC.

V usage is TRBV7-9 and J usage is TRBJ2-5, with TRBD1 identical over 7 bases. CDR3 length: 17 amino acids. CDR1 is SEHNR, CDR2 FQNEAQ, per germline (reference sequence). V lost 4 bases, J lost 4 bases, and 15 bases stayed unmatched. The CDR3 region has the DNA TGTGCCAGCAGCTCTACTTGGGACAGTCCGGCTGTAGAGACCCAGTACTTC. Translating gives CASSSTWDSPAVETQYF.